This passage covers 30 T cell receptor beta chains from one sample sequenced in a study of T cells after yellow fever vaccination. TCRdb processed the 5' RACE reads anew with MiXCR; each CDR3 protein has one entry. Among about 32,000 distinct CDR3 sequences listed, more than 6.5% were seen once. Sequenced here: PBMCs, either bulk or a sorted T-cell subset (CD4+, CD8+, memory, or dextramer-sorted; not recorded which), sampled on the day of the first yellow fever vaccination. These TCRs come from a man in his late teens or twenties who received the YFV17D yellow fever vaccine.

This clonotype was counted many times. The CDR3: CSVEHPPFGGEQYF. The CDR3 nucleotides are TGCAGCGTTGAACATCCCCCGTTCGGCGGGGAGCAGTACTTC. The chain combines TRBV29-1 with TRBJ2-7; tentative D call: TRBD2 (5 bases). The CDR3 spans 14 residues. Germline CDR1 is SQVTM and CDR2 is ANQGSEA. V was pared by 2 bases and J by 7 bases, with 18 bases between.

This clonotype was observed many times. This chain joins TRBV7-2 and TRBJ1-2; no reliable D call. Trimming stripped 2 bases from V and 8 bases from J, with 9 bases between. The CDR3 is 12 amino acids. Per the germline V gene, CDR1 is SGHTA and CDR2 is FQGNSA. Written as DNA, the CDR3 is TGTGCCAGCAGCTTACTTCCTTGGGGCTACACCTTC. This codes for CASSLLPWGYTF.

This clonotype was recorded at least ten times. The chain couples TRBV7-2 to TRBJ2-3; TRBD1 aligns across 7 bases. Germline assignment: CDR1 SGHTA and CDR2 FQGNSA. The CDR3 spans 16 residues. The V segment lost 2 bases and the J segment 2 bases; nucleotides outside the gene matches: 7. In nucleotides, the CDR3 is TGTGCCAGCAGCTTATCACAGGGGCCCTCCACAGATACGCAGTATTTT. Its translation is CASSLSQGPSTDTQYF.

This clonotype was detected many times. This chain connects TRBV6-5 to TRBJ2-7; either TRBD1 or TRBD2 may supply D (6 bases each). Between the trimmed V and J ends, which lost 2 bases and 5 bases, there was a span of 13 bases. Germline V lookup: CDR1 MNHEY, CDR2 SVGAGI. This CDR3 spans 14 amino acids. CDR3 amino acids: CASSYGGGMDEQYF. The CDR3 bases are TGTGCCAGCAGTTACGGAGGGGGGATGGACGAGCAGTACTTC.

This clonotype is medium-sized within its sample. This rearrangement joins TRBV5-4 to TRBJ2-2; maybe TRBD1 (6 bases). The CDR3 extends over 14 amino acids. Between the trimmed V and J ends, which lost 4 bases and 5 bases, there was a span of 12 bases. From germline, CDR1 is SGHNT and CDR2 YYREEE (reference sequence). The CDR3 spells CASSPGVATGELFF. As DNA, the CDR3 is TGTGCCAGCAGCCCAGGGGTGGCTACCGGGGAGCTGTTTTTT.

This clonotype was counted ten times or more. This rearrangement joins TRBV4-1 to TRBJ2-7, with 10 bases aligning to TRBD1. The junction had 8 bases not matched to a gene; V was cut back by 4 bases and J by 2 bases. Per the germline V gene, CDR1 is MGHRA and CDR2 is YSYEKL. This CDR3 is built from 16 residues. For the CDR3, the DNA is TGCGCCAGCAGCCCGATCGGGACAGGGGCGGCCTACGAGCAGTACTTC. This codes for CASSPIGTGAAYEQYF.

This clonotype was seen a handful of times. The chain uses TRBV5-5 and TRBJ1-2; TRBD1 matches 8 bases. Germline trimming cut 4 bases from V and 4 bases from J; bases unmatched to any gene: 3. The CDR3 has 13 amino acids. Germline V gene data show CDR1 as SGHKS and CDR2 as YYEKEE (reference sequence). The CDR3 nucleotides are TGTGCCAGCAGCGTGGACAGGGCCTATGGCTACACCTTC. This codes for CASSVDRAYGYTF.

V is TRBV7-2 and J is TRBJ2-1; the match to TRBD2 covers 10 bases. Germline values: CDR1 SGHTA, CDR2 FQGNSA. V lost 3 bases, J lost 8 bases, and 13 bases stayed unmatched. The CDR3 runs 17 residues. The CDR3 coding sequence is TGTGCCAGCAGCTTGTCGTCTAGCGGGGGAGGACGGGATGAGCAGTTCTTC. Residues: CASSLSSSGGGRDEQFF.

This clonotype has at least ten counts. The rearrangement uses TRBV29-1 and TRBJ2-3, with TRBD1 matching over 9 bases. V lost 5 bases to trimming and J lost 4 bases; unmatched junction nucleotides: 7. CDR3 size: 14 residues. CDR1 and CDR2 (germline): SQVTM, ANQGSEA. CDR3 nucleotides: TGCAGCGTTATACAGGGGGCCTGGCCAGATACGCAGTATTTT. Amino acids: CSVIQGAWPDTQYF.

This clonotype was observed many times. This chain uses TRBV7-2 with TRBJ2-7; weak D call: TRBD1 (5 bases). Germline CDR1 is SGHTA and CDR2 is FQGNSA. There are 13 residues in the CDR3. Trimming took off 3 bases at V and 3 bases at J, with 9 bases between the two ends. Written as DNA, the CDR3 is TGTGCCAGCAGCTTTCGTAGGGGCTACGAGCAGTACTTC. Translation gives CASSFRRGYEQYF.

This clonotype showed up just a few times. The V call is TRBV10-3, the J call TRBJ1-5; D unclear. With 6 bases removed from V and 4 bases from J, the gap between germline ends came to 7 bases. The CDR3 loop spans 12 amino acids. The germline V gene encodes CDR1 ENHRY and CDR2 SYGVKD. CDR3: CAISPTNQPQHF. For the CDR3, the DNA is TGTGCCATCAGCCCAACAAATCAGCCCCAGCATTTT.

The CDR3 loop is CASSFESGSTEAFF. For the CDR3, the DNA is TGTGCCAGCAGCTTTGAGTCGGGATCCACTGAAGCTTTCTTT. This sequence joins TRBV7-9 and TRBJ1-1, with unresolved D. The ends were cut back, 3 bases at V and 4 bases at J, with 12 bases in the middle. The germline V gene encodes CDR1 SEHNR and CDR2 FQNEAQ (reference sequence). The CDR3 runs to 14 residues.

A note on this clonotype: A much larger clone differs by one base, so this may be a read error. The CDR3 DNA reads TGTGCCAGCAGGGGGATGACAGGGGACGGTTTTAACACCGGGGAGCTGTTTTTT. This gives the protein CASRGMTGDGFNTGELFF. This sequence joins TRBV6-2 or TRBV6-3 and TRBJ2-2, with 8 nucleotides matching TRBD1. Germline-derived CDR1 and CDR2 are MNHEY and SVGEGT. After removal of 6 bases from V and 2 bases from J, the junction contained 14 bases not matched to a gene. This CDR3 contains 18 residues.

Sample share makes this clonotype medium-sized (0.01 to 0.1%). This chain links TRBV4-3 with TRBJ1-2; D perhaps matches TRBD1 (6 bases). Deletions cut 0 bases from V and 4 bases from J, with 15 bases between. Germline loops: CDR1 LGHNA, CDR2 YSLEER. This CDR3 spans 16 amino acids. This CDR3 is CASSQDYGGGGYGYTF. The CDR3, as DNA: TGCGCCAGCAGCCAAGATTACGGGGGCGGAGGCTATGGCTACACCTTC.

At least ten counts were recorded for this clonotype. For the CDR3, the DNA is TGTGCCATTCTCTCGCGTTCCGGGACAGGGGCGATGAAGGGGGCCAACGTCCTGACTTTC. This encodes CAILSRSGTGAMKGANVLTF. V usage is TRBV7-9 and J usage is TRBJ2-6, with 10 bases lining up with TRBD1. This CDR3 is 20 amino acids long. V gave up 10 bases and J gave up 4 bases; unmatched junction bases: 22. The germline CDR1 and CDR2 sequences are SEHNR and FQNEAQ (reference sequence).

This clonotype was seen at least ten times. The rearrangement links TRBV20-1 to TRBJ1-4; no firm D call. This CDR3 is 11 amino acids long. Per germline, CDR1 DFQATT and CDR2 SNEGSKA (reference sequence). V lost 3 bases and J 7 bases, leaving 6 bases between the germline ends. As DNA, the CDR3 is TGCAGTGCTAGGATGAGTGAAAAACTGTTTTTT. This sequence encodes CSARMSEKLFF.

This clonotype was recorded a few times. The J gene is TRBJ1-1, the V gene TRBV12-3 or TRBV12-4; perhaps TRBD1 as D (6 bases). The CDR3 totals 16 residues. V was trimmed by 5 bases and J by 7 bases, leaving 23 bases between them. The CDR3 sequence: CASSLNTGPLGGEAFF. The CDR3 nucleotides read TGTGCCAGCAGTCTCAATACAGGGCCCCTAGGTGGTGAAGCTTTCTTT.

This clonotype was observed at least ten times. The junction and the germline gene differ at one end; a read error may be behind it. The chain has TRBV12-3 or TRBV12-4 and TRBJ2-2; D possibly matches TRBD1 or TRBD2 (6 bases each). The CDR3 has 12 residues. The CDR3 DNA reads TGTGCCAGCAGTCCCCAGGGGCGGGAACTGTTTTTT. This translates into CASSPQGRELFF.

This clonotype was detected a few times. The CDR3 protein is CASSLEGRANYGYTF. CDR3 bases: TGTGCCAGCAGCTTAGAAGGGAGAGCTAACTATGGCTACACCTTC. The chain uses TRBV7-9 and TRBJ1-2; D gene unclear. Germline-derived CDR1 and CDR2 are SEHNR and FQNEAQ (reference sequence). V lost 1 base, J lost 0 bases, and 9 bases lay in between. The CDR3 length is 15 residues.

This clonotype was counted at least ten times. The gene calls are TRBV5-1 and TRBJ2-3; TRBD2 matches at 9 bases. This CDR3 spans 16 amino acids. CDR1 SGHRS and CDR2 YFSETQ come from the germline V gene. Trimming took 0 bases from V and 3 from J; bases not matched to a gene: 5. Here the CDR3 DNA reads TGCGCCAGCAGCTTGGATCCGGGACTAGCAACAGATACGCAGTATTTT. Residues: CASSLDPGLATDTQYF.

In this sample, this clonotype turned up many times. J is TRBJ2-7 and V is TRBV3-1; TRBD2 matches 7 bases. The germline V gene encodes CDR1 LGHDT and CDR2 YNNKEL (reference sequence). The CDR3 has 15 amino acids. Germline trimming cut 8 bases from V and 4 bases from J; bases unmatched to any gene: 14. The CDR3: CASGELGGIGYEQYF. As DNA, the CDR3 is TGTGCCAGCGGGGAATTGGGGGGGATAGGGTACGAGCAGTACTTC.

This clonotype came up many times. J is TRBJ2-7 and V is TRBV6-6, with 7 bases that match TRBD2. The CDR3 totals 15 residues. Germline lookup yields CDR1 MNHNY and CDR2 SVGAGI (reference sequence). J was trimmed by 6 bases and V by 0 bases; bases with no gene match: 8. For the CDR3, the DNA is TGTGCCAGCAGTTACTCGATACCGGGGGGATTCGAGCAGTACTTC. Translation: CASSYSIPGGFEQYF.

The rearrangement uses TRBV30 and TRBJ2-6; 8 nucleotides match TRBD1. The CDR3 sequence is 18 residues long. Germline CDR1 reads GTSNPN; CDR2 reads SVGIG (reference sequence). V lost 0 bases and J lost 5; bases outside the gene matches: 12. The CDR3 spells CAWSVQGQGALRANVLTF. Here the CDR3 DNA reads TGTGCCTGGAGTGTACAGGGGCAGGGGGCGCTTAGGGCCAACGTCCTGACTTTC.

This clonotype was observed at least ten times. The J gene is TRBJ1-6, the V gene TRBV2; D is uncertain. Germline V gene sequence: CDR1 SNHLY, CDR2 FYNNEI. V was cut by 6 bases and J by 6 bases, with 6 bases left in between. The CDR3 totals 12 residues. The CDR3 DNA reads TGTGCCAGCAGACCCTTTAATTCACCCCTCCACTTT. Its translation: CASRPFNSPLHF. Complete variable domain (other parts from reference TRBV2 and TRBJ1-6): EPEVTQTPSHQVTQMGQEVILRCVPISNHLYFYWYRQILGQKVEFLVSFYNNEISEKSEIFDDQFSVERPDGSNFTLKIRSTKLEDSAMYFCASRPFNSPLHFGNGTRLTVT.

CDR3 amino acids: CASSISGTSGGETQYF. The CDR3 region has the DNA TGTGCCAGCAGTATCTCCGGGACTAGCGGGGGGGAGACCCAGTACTTC. The rearrangement links TRBV27 to TRBJ2-5, with 15 positions matching TRBD2. CDR1 and CDR2 (germline): MNHEY, SMNVEV (reference sequence). This CDR3 is 16 amino acids long. V lost 5 bases to trimming and J lost 5 bases; unmatched junction nucleotides: 6.

This clonotype occurred many times. The chain combines TRBV5-1 with TRBJ2-6; no reliable D call. V dropped 4 bases and J dropped 0 bases, with 8 bases sitting between them. The CDR3 runs 15 residues. CDR1 is SGHRS and CDR2 is YFSETQ in the germline V gene. The CDR3 DNA reads as TGCGCCAGCAGCCCTACAGACTCTGGGGCCAACGTCCTGACTTTC. Translation: CASSPTDSGANVLTF.

The sample holds a few counts of this clonotype. Relative to the germline gene, one junction end is altered; a read error may explain this. The chain links TRBV6-5 to TRBJ1-2, with D uncertain. This CDR3 region has 14 residues. Germline CDR1 MNHEY, CDR2 SVGAGI. CDR3 in DNA: TGTGCCAGCAGTGACTCCACCCGTAAACAGGGCTACACCTTC. It is translated as CASSDSTRKQGYTF.

V usage is TRBV29-1 and J usage is TRBJ2-2, with 9 bases identical to TRBD2. The length of the CDR3 is 15 residues. Germline V lookup: CDR1 SQVTM, CDR2 ANQGSEA. V trimming: 4 bases; J trimming: 5 bases; junction bases outside the gene matches: 8. The CDR3, as DNA: TGCAGCGTTGGTGGCGGGGGGGCGAGGACCGGGGAGCTGTTTTTT. Residues: CSVGGGGARTGELFF.

Many counts were recorded for this clonotype. V gene TRBV7-9 combines with J gene TRBJ1-1; tentatively, D is TRBD1 (5 bases). Germline CDR1 reads SEHNR; CDR2 reads FQNEAQ (reference sequence). The CDR3 covers 13 residues. The V end lost 3 bases, the J end lost 7 bases, and 12 bases lay between the germline ends. CDR3: CASSFPPRDEAFF. The CDR3 DNA reads as TGTGCCAGCAGCTTTCCCCCCAGGGATGAAGCTTTCTTT.

This chain uses TRBV4-1 with TRBJ1-5; the D gene is possibly TRBD1 (6 bases). This CDR3 is built from 16 residues. Trimming removed 0 bases from V and 5 bases from J, with 14 bases in between. From germline, CDR1 is MGHRA and CDR2 YSYEKL. The CDR3 DNA follows: TGCGCCAGCAGCCAAGACTTGGACAGCCAACATCAGCCCCAGCATTTT. It yields the protein CASSQDLDSQHQPQHF.